This entry lists 13 T cell receptor beta chains sequenced from one sample in a study of T-cell reconstitution after alpha-beta-depleted transplantation in children. Preparation of the TCRbeta library was carried out with unique molecular identifiers. TCRdb independently ran MiXCR on the PCR reads; one entry per CDR3 protein. The repertoire includes 500,000 to 650,000 distinct CDR3 sequences, roughly 11% of them detected once, and about 14% sits in the top ten. Sequenced here: PBMCs, mostly from graft donor cells, sampled 180 days after TCRalphabeta/CD19-depleted stem cell transplant. All receptors derive from a female patient under 10 years old who had a stem cell transplant for aplastic anemia, so the T cells may come from the graft donor.

The chain joins TRBV28 to TRBJ1-2; D is undetermined. CDR1 and CDR2 from the germline V gene are MDHEN and SYDVKM. CDR3 length: 12 amino acids. V was cut by 4 bases and J by 8 bases, with 11 bases left in between. In DNA, the CDR3 is TGTGCCAGCAGTTCAGTTTCGAGGGGCTACACCTTC. This encodes CASSSVSRGYTF.

This sequence joins TRBV20-1 and TRBJ2-5; no reliable D call. The length of the CDR3 is 13 residues. Germline V gene data show CDR1 as DFQATT and CDR2 as SNEGSKA (reference sequence). Trimming left V 2 bases short and J 2 bases short, with 9 bases between. CDR3 DNA sequence: TGCAGTGCTAGATTTGGCCTTCAAGAGACCCAGTACTTC. This sequence encodes CSARFGLQETQYF.

CDR3: CASSVVSGAPGTQYF. Here the CDR3 DNA reads TGTGCCAGCAGCGTAGTGTCAGGGGCCCCCGGTACGCAGTATTTT. V is TRBV9 and J is TRBJ2-3, with D perhaps TRBD1 (6 bases). Trimming cost V 0 bases and J 8 bases, with 16 bases left between them. This CDR3 has 15 amino acids. Germline CDR1 SGDLS, CDR2 YYNGEE.

This clonotype was counted only a few times. J is TRBJ2-3 and V is TRBV6-2 or TRBV6-3; D possibly uses TRBD1 or TRBD2 (6 bases each). Per the germline V gene, CDR1 is MNHEY and CDR2 is SVGEGT. V lost 4 bases to trimming and J lost 2 bases, with 19 bases between them. The CDR3 runs 17 residues. As DNA, the CDR3 is TGTGCCAGCAGTTCCCTCCGGGGGCTATATTCCACAGATACGCAGTATTTT. Translating it yields CASSSLRGLYSTDTQYF.

The table lists this clonotype with a few counts. The chain is built from TRBV5-1 and TRBJ2-7; 7 bases are shared with TRBD1. Unmatched junction bases numbered 9, after V lost 4 bases and J lost 5 bases. Germline-derived CDR1 and CDR2 are SGHRS and YFSETQ. CDR3 size: 14 residues. In DNA form, the CDR3 reads TGCGCCAGCAGCACCAACAGGGGTAAGGACGAGCAGTACTTC. It encodes CASSTNRGKDEQYF.

This clonotype was detected a few times. This rearrangement joins TRBV19 to TRBJ2-2, with 10 bases fitting TRBD1. Germline trimming cut 4 bases from V and 0 bases from J; bases unmatched to any gene: 14. The CDR3 is 20 amino acids. Germline CDR1 is LNHDA and CDR2 is SQIVND (reference sequence). CDR3 sequence reads: CASSRNPRDRGHSNTGELFF. The CDR3, as DNA: TGTGCCAGTAGTAGAAACCCCAGGGACAGGGGACATTCGAACACCGGGGAGCTGTTTTTT.

The CDR3 spells CASRTALNTEAFF. In DNA form, the CDR3 reads TGTGCCAGCAGGACAGCCCTCAACACTGAAGCTTTCTTT. The V call is TRBV19, the J call TRBJ1-1, with D possibly being TRBD1 (6 bases). CDR1 is LNHDA and CDR2 is SQIVND in the germline V gene (reference sequence). V was pared by 9 bases and J by 2 bases, with 13 bases between. The CDR3 extends over 13 amino acids.

The genes are TRBV28 and TRBJ1-1; TRBD1 matches at 8 bases. J was trimmed by 6 bases and V by 5 bases; bases with no gene match: 14. The CDR3 extends over 16 amino acids. Looked up from germline, CDR1 is MDHEN and CDR2 is SYDVKM. This CDR3 reads CASSPEYHPGGAEAFF. The CDR3, as DNA: TGTGCCAGCAGTCCCGAGTATCATCCAGGGGGCGCTGAAGCTTTCTTT.

This clonotype was found many times. The CDR3 DNA reads as TGCGCCAGCAGCGCCAATGGGGGGATGACAGATACGCAGTATTTT. Translated, it gives CASSANGGMTDTQYF. This sequence joins TRBV5-1 and TRBJ2-3; tentatively, D is TRBD2 (6 bases). Looked up from germline, CDR1 is SGHRS and CDR2 is YFSETQ. CDR3 size: 15 residues. The ends were cut back, 4 bases at V and 3 bases at J, with 15 bases in the middle.

The rearrangement links TRBV27 to TRBJ2-7; 9 bases agree with TRBD1. CDR1 and CDR2 (germline): MNHEY, SMNVEV (reference sequence). The ends lost 5 bases at V and 4 bases at J; junction bases unmatched: 6. CDR3 length equals 14 residues. Written as DNA, the CDR3 is TGTGCCAGCAGTCTCCGGACAGGGGAATACGAGCAGTACGTC. This sequence encodes CASSLRTGEYEQYV.

This clonotype was detected only a few times. The rearrangement links TRBV5-1 to TRBJ2-4; 10 bases are a match to TRBD1. Looked up from germline, CDR1 is SGHRS and CDR2 is YFSETQ. After removal of 4 bases from V and 9 bases from J, the junction contained 10 bases not matched to a gene. CDR3 length: 15 residues. The CDR3 is CASSQRDRGTTIQYF. The CDR3 bases are TGCGCCAGCAGCCAGCGGGACAGGGGAACCACCATTCAGTACTTC.

In this sample, this clonotype turned up a few times. The chain recombines TRBV6-1 with TRBJ2-5; possibly TRBD1 for D (5 bases). The CDR3 length is 13 residues. Per germline, CDR1 MNHNS and CDR2 SASEGT. The V gene lost 5 bases and the J gene lost 7 bases, with 14 bases spanning the gap. CDR3 loop: CASSRGQVGTQYF. DNA of the CDR3: TGTGCCAGCAGTCGCGGACAAGTTGGGACCCAGTACTTC.

This clonotype has just a few counts. The CDR3: CASSKRLATTDTQYF. CDR3 in DNA: TGTGCCAGCAGTAAACGACTAGCGACGACAGATACGCAGTATTTT. V gene TRBV6-1 combines with J gene TRBJ2-3; 8 nucleotides line up with TRBD2. Germline CDR1 reads MNHNS; CDR2 reads SASEGT. Losses at the gene ends were 5 bases for V and 3 bases for J; bases not matched to a gene: 7. CDR3 length: 15 amino acids.